A selection of T cell receptor beta chains follows, all from one sample in a study of PD-L1 blockade in urothelial cancer. Assay: immunoSEQ multiplex PCR; the TCRdb copy retains only in-frame clones and omits some. The sample shows more than 30,000 clones, approximately 82% of them seen only once. The specimen was PBMCs, collected around atezolizumab (anti-PD-L1) treatment. These receptors all come from a man between 60 and 70 years old with urothelial cancer. Each CDR3 is given with its conserved first and last residue. The D gene is left open where the match is weak. Size values are once, few and many counts, or a class for expanded clones, and some rows have none.

TRBJ2-5 | TRBD1 | TRBV11-2 | NA | CASSLLGPQGAGIQETQYF | TGTGCCAGCAGCCTCTTGGGTCCACAGGGGGCGGGCATCCAAGAGACCCAGTACTTC
TRBJ2-5 | NA | TRBV2 | once | CASKKVARGSGETQYF | TGTGCCAGCAAGAAGGTGGCCAGGGGGAGCGGGGAGACCCAGTACTTC
TRBJ2-1 | TRBD2 | TRBV6-1 | NA | CASSEAFLAGASYNEQFF | TGTGCCAGCAGTGAAGCATTTCTAGCGGGGGCATCCTACAATGAGCAGTTCTTC
TRBJ1-1 | TRBD1 | TRBV9 | NA | CASSVAPTPGQVMKFMNTEAFF | TGTGCCAGCAGCGTAGCCCCAACTCCGGGACAGGTTATGAAATTTATGAACACTGAAGCTTTCTTT
TRBJ1-1 | TRBD1 | TRBV5-1 | few | CASSPDGTANTEAFF | TGCGCCAGCAGCCCGGATGGGACAGCGAACACTGAAGCTTTCTTT
TRBJ2-3 | TRBD2 | TRBV18 | NA | CASSRWTSGGTDTQYF | TGTGCCAGCTCACGCTGGACTAGCGGCGGCACAGATACGCAGTATTTT
TRBJ2-5 | TRBD2 | TRBV5-6 | NA | CASSPQWGSGGETQYF | TGTGCCAGCAGCCCGCAGTGGGGCAGCGGGGGGGAGACCCAGTACTTC
TRBJ2-7 | NA | TRBV21-1 | once | CASSILGQGFHEQYF | TGTGCCAGCAGCATTCTTGGACAGGGCTTCCACGAGCAGTACTTC
TRBJ2-7 | NA | TRBV29-1 | NA | CSVRGNEQYF | TGCAGCGTTCGGGGAAACGAGCAGTACTTC
TRBJ2-1 | NA | TRBV6-5 | few | CASRVNVIWLVQFF | TGTGCCAGCAGAGTCAACGTTATCTGGCTAGTGCAGTTCTTC
TRBJ2-2 | NA | TRBV4-1 | NA | CASATPNRANTGELFF | TGCGCCAGCGCGACACCAAACAGGGCGAACACCGGGGAGCTGTTTTTT
TRBJ1-1 | TRBD1 | TRBV6-4 | few | CASRRTGAGTEAFF | TGTGCCAGCAGGAGGACAGGGGCGGGCACTGAAGCTTTCTTT
TRBJ1-2 | NA | TRBV1 | few | CTSSQGLNYGYTF | TGCACCAGCAGCCAGGGCCTGAACTATGGCTACACCTTC
TRBJ2-2 | NA | TRBV5-1 | NA | CASSYGQNTGELFF | TGCGCCAGCAGCTACGGACAGAACACCGGGGAGCTGTTTTTT
TRBJ2-7 | NA | TRBV11-1 | NA | CASSPRMTWSGEQYF | TGTGCCAGCAGCCCTCGCATGACTTGGTCGGGCGAGCAGTACTTC
TRBJ1-1 | TRBD1 | TRBV18 | NA | CASSPPAGGNTEAFF | TGTGCCAGCTCACCACCCGCAGGGGGGAACACTGAAGCTTTCTTT
TRBJ2-7 | NA | TRBV5-1 | NA | CASRRPEGEQYF | TGCGCCAGCAGACGACCCGAGGGCGAGCAGTACTTC
TRBJ2-2 | TRBD1 | TRBV9 | NA | CASSTGQTNTGELFF | TGTGCCAGCAGCACGGGACAGACGAACACCGGGGAGCTGTTTTTT
TRBJ2-2 | TRBD1 | TRBV10-3 | NA | CAVPGQGGGTGELFF | TGTGCCGTGCCGGGACAGGGGGGAGGAACCGGGGAGCTGTTTTTT
TRBJ2-5 | NA | TRBV5-1 | NA | CASSLANTGLGETQYF | TGCGCCAGCAGCTTGGCCAACACAGGGCTAGGGGAGACCCAGTACTTC
TRBJ1-4 | TRBD1 | TRBV25-1 | NA | CASSWTGFNEKLFF | TGTGCCAGCTCCTGGACAGGGTTTAATGAAAAACTGTTTTTT
TRBJ2-7 | TRBD2 | TRBV5-1 | NA | CASSMGLAGARYEQYF | TGCGCCAGCAGCATGGGACTAGCGGGAGCTCGGTACGAGCAGTACTTC
TRBJ2-1 | TRBD2 | TRBV29-1 | NA | CSVEGASGRARFGEQFF | TGCAGCGTTGAAGGGGCTAGCGGGAGGGCAAGGTTTGGTGAGCAGTTCTTC
TRBJ2-7 | NA | TRBV7-9 | many | CASNLYQVTPGEQYF | TGTGCCAGCAACCTCTACCAAGTCACGCCGGGCGAGCAGTACTTC
TRBJ2-1 | TRBD2 | TRBV7-8 | NA | CASSLRAGGGNEQFF | TGTGCCAGCAGCTTGAGGGCGGGAGGGGGCAATGAGCAGTTCTTC
TRBJ2-4 | TRBD2 | TRBV2 | NA | CASGTGRSDKNIQYF | TGTGCCAGCGGTACCGGGAGGTCAGACAAAAACATTCAGTACTTC
TRBJ1-4 | TRBD1 | TRBV5-1 | NA | CASSPHRDRGRDNEKLFF | TGCGCCAGCAGCCCACACCGGGACAGGGGGCGCGATAATGAAAAACTGTTTTTT
TRBJ2-7 | NA | TRBV29-1 | NA | CSVGQGTYEQYF | TGCAGCGTTGGGCAGGGAACCTACGAGCAGTACTTC
TRBJ1-2 | TRBD1 | TRBV7-2 | NA | CASRRDPGTGRQGYTF | TGTGCCAGCAGGCGGGATCCGGGGACAGGAAGACAGGGCTACACCTTC
TRBJ2-2 | NA | TRBV7-2 | NA | CASSVEADSRGGELFF | TGTGCCAGCAGCGTAGAGGCGGACAGTCGGGGCGGGGAGCTGTTTTTT
TRBJ2-7 | NA | TRBV7-9 | NA | CAGTRGPDSYEQYF | TGTGCCGGAACTAGAGGGCCCGATTCCTACGAGCAGTACTTC
TRBJ2-1 | NA | TRBV7-2 | NA | CASSLGTLDNEQFF | TGTGCCAGCAGCCTCGGGACACTGGACAATGAGCAGTTCTTC
TRBJ1-2 | TRBD1 | TRBV10-1 | NA | CASRRQGKRGRSGGYTF | TGCGCCAGCCGTCGACAGGGTAAGCGCGGCCGTAGCGGTGGCTACACCTTC
TRBJ2-1 | TRBD2 | TRBV12-5 | NA | CASGFGLAGNEQFF | TGTGCTAGTGGTTTTGGACTAGCAGGTAATGAGCAGTTCTTC
TRBJ2-2 | TRBD1 | TRBV6-1 | NA | CASTRDSNLGELFF | TGTGCCAGTACCAGGGACAGCAACCTGGGGGAGCTGTTTTTT
TRBJ2-1 | NA | TRBV6-6 | once | CASRYLSNEQFF | TGTGCCAGCAGGTACCTTTCTAATGAGCAGTTCTTC
TRBJ2-2 | NA | TRBV11-1 | NA | CASSLAGAGPNTGELFF | TGTGCCAGCAGCTTAGCAGGGGCCGGACCGAACACCGGGGAGCTGTTTTTT
TRBJ2-3 | TRBD2 | TRBV27 | once | CASSRLAVQDTQYF | TGTGCCAGCAGCCGACTAGCGGTCCAGGATACGCAGTATTTT
TRBJ1-4 | NA | TRBV5-6 | NA | CASSFKLRGTNEKLFF | TGTGCCAGCAGCTTTAAACTCAGGGGAACTAATGAAAAACTGTTTTTT
TRBJ2-7 | TRBD1 | TRBV7-2 | once | CASSPRTGNYEQYF | TGTGCCAGCAGCCCCCGGACAGGAAACTACGAGCAGTACTTC
TRBJ1-3 | NA | TRBV4-2 | once | CASSQDRGSGNTIYF | TGTGCCAGCAGCCAAGATAGGGGATCTGGAAACACCATATATTTT
TRBJ1-2 | NA | TRBV7-2 | few | CASSRAAGVNYGYTF | TGTGCCAGCAGCCGAGCGGCGGGGGTAAACTATGGCTACACCTTC
TRBJ1-2 | NA | TRBV28 | NA | CASTSTDNYGYTF | TGTGCCAGCACCTCCACAGACAACTATGGCTACACCTTC
TRBJ2-6 | NA | TRBV5-6 | NA | CASSLDSGANVPTF | TGTGCCAGCAGCTTAGACTCTGGGGCCAACGTCCCGACTTTC
TRBJ1-4 | NA | TRBV6-6 | NA | CASSGRDYREKLFF | TGTGCCAGCAGCGGCCGGGACTATCGTGAAAAACTGTTTTTT
TRBJ2-5 | TRBD2 | TRBV5-1 | NA | CASSLELAGGVPETQYF | TGCGCCAGCAGCTTGGAGTTAGCGGGTGGGGTCCCAGAGACCCAGTACTTC